The rows below give T cell receptor beta chains drawn from one sample of a study of breast tumors, draining lymph nodes, adjacent tissues. TCRdb ran MiXCR on the multiplex PCR reads and lists one entry per CDR3 protein. The table has tens of thousands of distinct CDR3 sequences, around 29% seen once. The sequencing sample was made of axillary lymph node tissue. These receptors originate from a female donor with breast cancer. Some clones in this sample may be carry-over from other donors' samples. Both conserved end residues are part of each CDR3. The D gene is left open where the match is weak. Some rows have no size entry. The others give once, few or many, or a class for an expanded clone.

size	V	D	J	DNA	CDR3
-	TRBV6-2/TRBV6-3	TRBD2	TRBJ2-1	TGTGCCAGCAGAGGATACGGGGAGGGCTACAATGAGCAGTTCTTC	CASRGYGEGYNEQFF
once	TRBV14	-	TRBJ1-3	TGTGCCAGCAGCCAGTACAGGGTTTCTGGGAACACCATATATTTT	CASSQYRVSGNTIYF
many	TRBV6-2/TRBV6-3	TRBD2	TRBJ2-2	TGTGCCAGCACCGAAAAGATAGCGGGTCCCGGGGAGCTGTTTTTT	CASTEKIAGPGELFF
few	TRBV27	-	TRBJ2-2	TGTGCCAGCAACCCCCGCAGGGCGGGCACCGGGGAGCTGTTTTTT	CASNPRRAGTGELFF
-	TRBV18	-	TRBJ1-1	TGTGCCAGCTCACCCGGTCAGGGGACTGAAGCTTTCTTT	CASSPGQGTEAFF
many	TRBV20-1	TRBD2	TRBJ2-5	TGCAGTGCTATCACTAGCGACGGAGAGACCCAGTACTTC	CSAITSDGETQYF
many	TRBV7-9	-	TRBJ2-5	TGTGCCAGCAGCCCAGGGACCATCGGGGAGACCCAGTACTTC	CASSPGTIGETQYF
many	TRBV19	-	TRBJ2-5	TGTGCCAGTAGTACCACCGGGACACAACAAGAGACCCAGTACTTC	CASSTTGTQQETQYF
many	TRBV7-9	TRBD2	TRBJ2-1	TGTGCCAGCAGCTTTACTAGCGACCTCTACAATGAGCAGTTCTTC	CASSFTSDLYNEQFF
-	TRBV4-2	-	TRBJ1-2	TGTGCCAGCAGCCAAGATGCGGGACACTCAATTTATGGCTACACCTTC	CASSQDAGHSIYGYTF
many	TRBV3-2	-	TRBJ1-4	TGTGCCAGCAGCCAAGATCTACGTCTGCGGGAAAAACTGTTTTTT	CASSQDLRLREKLFF
-	TRBV5-1	TRBD2	TRBJ2-7	TGCGCCAGCAGCCCCGGGACTAGCGGGACACCCGGGGACGAGCAGTACTTC	CASSPGTSGTPGDEQYF
-	TRBV5-1	TRBD2	TRBJ2-3	TGCGCCAGCAGCTCTAGCGGGAGGTCGGATACGCAGTATTTT	CASSSSGRSDTQYF
many	TRBV20-1	-	TRBJ1-1	TGCAGTGTTTGGGGTATCCGGATGAACACTGAAGCTTTCTTT	CSVWGIRMNTEAFF
-	TRBV27	TRBD1	TRBJ2-2	TGTGCCAGTAATAAGGACAGGGGGTTCACCGGGGAGCTGTTTTTT	CASNKDRGFTGELFF
-	TRBV5-1	TRBD2	TRBJ2-2	TGCGCCAGCAGCTTGTCTTTCCTAGCGGGGCCGGGGACCGGGGAGCTGTTTTTT	CASSLSFLAGPGTGELFF